This T cell receptor beta chain was identified in a study of patients and donors after allogeneic stem cell transplantation. The CDR3 loop spans 13 amino acids. V dropped 5 bases and J dropped 3 bases, with 8 bases sitting between them. CDR1 is MNHNY, CDR2 SVGAGI, per germline (reference sequence). This clonotype occurred a few times. TCRdb used MiXCR to reprocess the RT-PCR reads, holding one entry per CDR3 protein. Of about 150,000 distinct CDR3 sequences in the sample, over 30% were seen once. The specimen sequenced was blood, either unsorted or a sorted T cell fraction (not recorded which). J is TRBJ1-5 and V is TRBV6-6; D is perhaps TRBD1 (6 bases). The clonotype was recovered from a human donor who was either an allogeneic HSCT recipient or a stem cell or donor lymphocyte infusion donor (not recorded which). It is not recorded whose cells these are; they may come from a transplant donor. In DNA form, the CDR3 reads TGTGCCAGCAGTCAGGGGACCAATCAGCCCCAGCATTTT. Protein: CASSQGTNQPQHF.